This TCR beta chain was captured in a study of control samples from healthy donors and cancer patients. TCRdb's copy holds only in-frame clones and misses some; the assay was immunoSEQ multiplex PCR. Of approximately 110,000 clones in the sample, approximately 90% were seen once. Sequencing was done on a sample of blood. The sequence came from a human donor in good health. The donor label of this sample is uncertain.

CDR3 bases: TGTGCCAGCAGTGAGGGGGACAGAGGGTTCTATGGCTACACCTTC. This encodes CASSEGDRGFYGYTF. The chain couples TRBV6-1 to TRBJ1-2; 7 nucleotides agree with TRBD1. Trimming took 3 bases from V and 4 from J; bases not matched to a gene: 8. Germline CDR1 reads MNHNS; CDR2 reads SASEGT. The CDR3 totals 15 residues.